The clone carrying this T cell receptor (beta chain) was recorded many times. The sample originates from a study of early T cells in non-severe SARS-CoV-2 infection. The wider study: Bulk RNA taken from unsorted whole blood was sequenced, leaving chains unpaired.

CDR3 length: 16 residues. V shed 4 bases, J shed 0 bases, and the junction held 9 bases outside the gene matches. Germline-derived CDR1 and CDR2 are MDHEN and SYDVKM. MiXCR, run by TCRdb on the 5' RACE reads, gives a single entry per CDR3 protein. The repertoire holds more than 35,000 distinct CDR3 sequences, with under 8% as singletons. The chain employs TRBV28 and TRBJ2-7; the match to TRBD2 covers 7 bases. The receptor's source is an adult who was a healthcare worker with PCR-confirmed SARS-CoV-2 infection or an uninfected control (not recorded which). The sample was whole blood. The CDR3, as DNA: TGTGCCAGCAGTTCTCAAATCTGGGAGGGCTCCTACGAGCAGTACTTC. The encoded protein is CASSSQIWEGSYEQYF. The full variable domain, completed using reference TRBV28 and TRBJ2-7, is DVKVTQSSRYLVKRTGEKVFLECVQDMDHENMFWYRQDPGLGLRLIYFSYDVKMKEKGDIPEGYSVSREKKERFSLILESASTNQTSMYLCASSSQIWEGSYEQYFGPGTRLTVT.